Given below is one T cell receptor beta chain in context. The data belong to a study of blood T cell repertoires in COVID-19. For the study at large: Samples representing acute and convalescent COVID-19 were sourced from the United States, Italy and Spain. PBMCs, B-cell-depleted T cells, or T cells were the source of the cDNA or gDNA that made up the material.

Original analysis: Quantification of nucleated cells was approximated via reference gene primer amplification. The table came from immunoSEQ multiplex PCR; TCRdb's copy has only in-frame clones and leaves some out. The DNA gave D and trimming, while V, J and clone size come from that table. The sample contains 150,000 to 180,000 clones, 80% to 90% of which appear only once. Per germline, CDR1 SGHRS and CDR2 YFSETQ. This CDR3 comprises 15 residues. V dropped 0 bases and J dropped 7 bases, with 13 bases sitting between them. Material for sequencing was peripheral blood. V and J are TRBV5-1 and TRBJ2-2; TRBD2 is a possible D gene (7 bases). This clonotype was sampled from a woman aged 45-65 years with acute or convalescent COVID-19. The CDR3 is CASSLGGGPVGELFF. In DNA form, the CDR3 reads TGCGCCAGCAGCTTGGGGGGGGGCCCCGTCGGGGAGCTGTTTTTT.